A selection of T cell receptor beta chains follows, all from one sample in a study of blood T cells in healthy people across ages. From the 5' RACE reads, TCRdb called clonotypes with MiXCR, one entry per CDR3 protein. The data contain 1,800,000 or so distinct CDR3 sequences, approximately 40% of them singletons. Sequenced material: blood. These TCRs come from a human donor in good health. CDR3s leave out the opening cysteine and the closing phenylalanine or tryptophan. Fields, in order: CDR3 length, V gene, CDR3 protein.

10,TRBV3-1,ASGELLETQY
10,TRBV29-1,SLDGGVDTQY
12,TRBV7-3,ASSLGLGVDEQF
16,TRBV21-1,ARGFQAVGCYSNQPQH
14,TRBV3-1,ASSLLGAGGQETQY
13,TRBV28,ASKRGTAHNTEAF
12,TRBV6-5,ASSLSLPEETQY
14,TRBV28,ASSTTNRQIIYGYT
15,TRBV7-2,ASSLEGTAYSNQPQH
15,TRBV11-3,ASSLASSGVLTDTQY
11,TRBV20-1,SAKGILNTEAF
13,TRBV24-1,ATSPGQGEYNEQF
13,TRBV4-2,ASSQEPGHNQPQH
11,TRBV6-1,ASRQGAAYEQY
14,TRBV7-9,ASGRLAGGSSETQY
14,TRBV4-1,ASSPGHRQGREKLF
11,TRBV15,ATSRVLAEKLF
14,TRBV7-2,ASSLVGRRRLMGYT
12,TRBV7-9,ASSLGSGDHGYT
12,TRBV12-3/TRBV12-4,ASSFDLAEETQY
13,TRBV30,AWVLGVSSTDTQY
12,TRBV25-1,ASSEGGGHEKLF
11,TRBV29-1,SAAPGGVETQY
9,TRBV7-9,ASSYQRGQF
14,TRBV12-5,ASGLPSQGDEETQY
9,TRBV7-9,ASSLAAGYT
18,TRBV7-9,ASSPFLGAGGVLSTDTQY
11,TRBV4-3,ASSPPGVTEAF
14,TRBV7-9,ASRQIRDRNTDTQY
12,TRBV3-1,ASSHYQEKETQY
9,TRBV7-2,ASSLRQEAF
11,TRBV20-1,SASRTTRDTQY
13,TRBV12-5,ASGVGEGARYGYT
13,TRBV9,ASSVGGLPPNEQF
16,TRBV6-5,ASSRNIPGQINLWEQY
13,TRBV7-7,ASSVRAANTGELF
12,TRBV6-5,ASSYSGNSYEQY
10,TRBV20-1,SASGTEYGYT
15,TRBV7-9,ASSLARQGFGGEGYT
11,TRBV9,ASSLAVGFGYT
12,TRBV7-3,ASSLSPGPYEQY
12,TRBV6-2/TRBV6-3,ASSYPGLGYEQY
12,TRBV5-6,ASSFRTGAHEQF
14,TRBV7-3,ASSLLGTGGTGELF
14,TRBV7-9,ASSARLAGGLDEQF
12,TRBV2,ASRRTGMDYGYT
13,TRBV6-1,ASSEAPWTVDTQY
12,TRBV7-9,ASSSKRTPETQY
12,TRBV20-1,SAQRTGLDTEQY
18,TRBV20-1,SAGKPGQGPESSYNSPLH
12,TRBV6-1,ASRGEGSYNEQF
12,TRBV9,ANSVGRATDTQY
11,TRBV20-1,SVAESSYNEQF
12,TRBV12-3/TRBV12-4,ASSPTGATDGYT